This T cell receptor beta chain was identified during a study of patients and donors after allogeneic stem cell transplantation. Germline V gene lookup returns CDR1 SGHTA and CDR2 FQGNSA. Trimming removed 1 base at V and 7 bases at J, with 14 bases between. This CDR3 contains 15 residues. One entry per CDR3 protein results from TCRdb running MiXCR on the RT-PCR reads. The sample includes some 87,000 distinct CDR3 sequences, roughly 43% of them seen just once. A few counts support this clonotype. This sequence was found in a human donor who was either an allogeneic HSCT recipient or a stem cell or donor lymphocyte infusion donor (not recorded which). It is not recorded whose cells these are; they may come from a transplant donor. The chain couples TRBV7-2 to TRBJ1-5; D unclear. Sequenced sample: blood, either unsorted or a sorted T cell fraction (not recorded which). The CDR3 here is CASSLDHGGGQPQHF. For the CDR3, the DNA is TGTGCCAGCAGCTTAGATCACGGAGGAGGGCAGCCCCAGCATTTT.